This T cell receptor beta chain was retrieved from a study of T cells in Graves' hyperthyroidism and ophthalmopathy (dated by TCRdb to about 2019). Regarding the complete study: Peripheral blood was collected at initial diagnosis, before any treatment. To identify TCR V-J signatures that set the groups apart, the researchers used a discovery cohort of about a hundred patients, made up of around 40 with Graves' ophthalmopathy and 57 with stable Graves' hyperthyroidism. Prospective prediction of ophthalmopathy was tested in an independent validation cohort of approximately 19 hyperthyroidism patients and 15 to 17 patients who later progressed to ophthalmopathy. For training and testing, the 80 to 100 patients in the discovery cohort were randomly divided in a 7:3 ratio. In more than five Graves' hyperthyroidism patients, the study also compared T-cell repertoires from thyroid tissue with T-cell repertoires from blood. After sampling, hyperthyroidism patients received methimazole starting at 30 mg daily, and ophthalmopathy patients received high-dose intravenous methylprednisolone. The paper reports TCR Vbeta CDR3 sequencing of some 140 peripheral blood samples: under 45 ophthalmopathy, around 80 hyperthyroidism and 17 progressor patients. What the research found in general, with its limitations: During validation, the model predicted progression to ophthalmopathy a median of roughly six months ahead of onset, with just under 71% sensitivity and less than 85% specificity. Most expanded thyroid clonotypes (frequency above 0.001) were also found in blood, which suggests that blood repertoires may mirror thyroid immune responses. A model built on a 13 V-J signature distinguished ophthalmopathy from stable hyperthyroidism, reaching around 87% sensitivity and approximately 83% specificity in cross-validation and 80%/75% in testing. No statistical method was used to set the sample size in advance, and investigators knew the group allocation.

The TCR beta CDR3 regions were amplified from RNA transcripts. The TCR CDR3 was subjected to a first round of RT-PCR using the HTBI primer set and the Qiagen OneStep RT-PCR kit. The libraries were constructed in a second round of multiplex PCR and then size-selected and purified. The libraries were sequenced on an Illumina HiSeq2000 using paired-end 100 bp reads. As for how the authors treated the data: SOAPnuke was used to process the raw data, throwing out any read that contained adapters or uncalled bases, had a mean Phred below 15, or lacked an exact constant-primer or identifier match. COPE v1.2.5 was used to merge high-quality paired reads, and clonotypes were defined as unique nucleotide sequences. MiTCR v1.1 was used to align clonotypes to the IMGT TRBV, TRBD and TRBJ reference segments. The analysis included only V-J combinations with a frequency above 0.0001, which together covered about 99% of the repertoires. The TCS score was defined as F50 (clonal expansion) divided by E x V (chaos), with BLOSUM62-based TCRdist calculated between CDR3 peptides within each V-J. Welch's t-statistics and random forest reduced 450 to 600 V-J features to about 13, which were used in a naive Bayes classifier (R e1071). TCRdb trimmed public reads at Q25 via fastp, called clones via MiXCR and kept in-frame beta chains. Entries are consolidated by CDR3 protein sequence, retaining the most common genes and DNA. The authors' filters were not applied to this entry. The table for this sample lists about 320,000 distinct CDR3 sequences; roughly 17% of them were counted only once. The ten top clones hold 33% of the sample.

Stable Graves' hyperthyroidism was defined as the absence of progression to ophthalmopathy over 18 months of follow-up. Hyperthyroidism patients were newly diagnosed, with disease duration under 2 months, and aged 18 to 65 years. Any patient with an uncontrolled infection, another autoimmune disease, pregnancy or lactation was excluded. Diagnoses were established on the basis of clinical symptoms, serum thyroxine and TRAb, thyroid ultrasound, and orbital computed tomography. PBMCs were isolated from 7.5 to 10 ml of fresh peripheral blood by Ficoll-Paque density gradient centrifugation. Total RNA was extracted with Trizol reagent, and quality was checked on an Agilent 2100 Bioanalyzer. Counted from cysteine to phenylalanine, this CDR3 has 16 amino acids. The CDR3 DNA has 48 bases and is translated from base 1. CDR1 and CDR2 were assigned from the germline V gene (reference sequence) as LNHDA and SQIVND. Compared with germline, V lacks 1 base and J lacks 5 bases; bases without a gene match: 6.

About this clonotype itself: The clone's antigen remains unknown. No much larger clone exists at a distance of one base, and base qualities are not known.

Recombination joined TRBV19 with TRBJ2-1, and 9 junctional nucleotides match TRBD2. Sequencing used blood. The TCR originated in a man under 40 with Graves' hyperthyroidism. The base sequence is TGTGCCAGTAGTATAGCCCTAGCGGGAACCAACAATGAGCAGTTCTTC. This codes for CASSIALAGTNNEQFF.